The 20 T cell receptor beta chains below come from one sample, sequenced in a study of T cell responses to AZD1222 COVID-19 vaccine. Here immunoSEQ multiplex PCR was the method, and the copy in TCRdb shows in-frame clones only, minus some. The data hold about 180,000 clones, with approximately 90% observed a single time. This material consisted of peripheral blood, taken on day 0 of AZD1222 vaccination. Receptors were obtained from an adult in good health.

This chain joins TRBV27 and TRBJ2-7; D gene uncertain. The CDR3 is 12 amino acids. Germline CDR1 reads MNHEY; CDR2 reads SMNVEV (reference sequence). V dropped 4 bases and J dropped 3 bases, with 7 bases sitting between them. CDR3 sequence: CASSSPFYEQYF. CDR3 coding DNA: TGTGCCAGCAGTTCCCCCTTCTACGAGCAGTACTTC.

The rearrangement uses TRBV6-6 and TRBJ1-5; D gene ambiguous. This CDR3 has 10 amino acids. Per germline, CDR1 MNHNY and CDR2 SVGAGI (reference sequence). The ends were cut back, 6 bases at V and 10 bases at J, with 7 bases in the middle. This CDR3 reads CASSDAPQHF. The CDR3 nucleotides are TGTGCCAGCAGCGATGCCCCCCAGCATTTT.

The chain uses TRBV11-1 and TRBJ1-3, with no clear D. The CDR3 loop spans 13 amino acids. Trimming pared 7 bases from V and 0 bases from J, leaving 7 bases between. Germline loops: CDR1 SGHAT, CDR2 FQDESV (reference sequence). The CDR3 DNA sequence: TGTGCCAGCAAACGGAGCTCTGGAAACACCATATATTTT. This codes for CASKRSSGNTIYF.

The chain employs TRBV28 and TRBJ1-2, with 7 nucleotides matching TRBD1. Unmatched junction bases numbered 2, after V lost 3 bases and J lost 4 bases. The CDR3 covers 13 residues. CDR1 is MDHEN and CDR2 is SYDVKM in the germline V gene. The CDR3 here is CASSLGQTYGYTF. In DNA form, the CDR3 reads TGTGCCAGCAGTTTGGGACAGACCTATGGCTACACCTTC.

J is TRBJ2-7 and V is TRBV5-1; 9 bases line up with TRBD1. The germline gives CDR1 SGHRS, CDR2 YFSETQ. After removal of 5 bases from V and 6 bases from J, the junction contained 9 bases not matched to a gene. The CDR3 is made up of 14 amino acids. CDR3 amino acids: CASSKTTGGAEQYF. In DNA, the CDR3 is TGCGCCAGCAGTAAAACAACAGGGGGCGCCGAGCAGTACTTC.

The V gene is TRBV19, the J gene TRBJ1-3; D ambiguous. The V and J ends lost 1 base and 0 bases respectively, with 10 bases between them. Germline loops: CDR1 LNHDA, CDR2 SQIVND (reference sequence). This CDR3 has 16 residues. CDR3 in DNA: TGTGCCAGTAGTATAGTCGGCCTGAGCTCTGGAAACACCATATATTTT. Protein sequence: CASSIVGLSSGNTIYF.

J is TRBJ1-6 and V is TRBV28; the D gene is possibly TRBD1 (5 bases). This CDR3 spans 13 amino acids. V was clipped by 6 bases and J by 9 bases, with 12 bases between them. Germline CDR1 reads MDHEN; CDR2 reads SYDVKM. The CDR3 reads CASRGQRGSPLHF. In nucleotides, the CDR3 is TGTGCCAGCAGGGGGCAGCGGGGTTCACCCCTCCACTTT.

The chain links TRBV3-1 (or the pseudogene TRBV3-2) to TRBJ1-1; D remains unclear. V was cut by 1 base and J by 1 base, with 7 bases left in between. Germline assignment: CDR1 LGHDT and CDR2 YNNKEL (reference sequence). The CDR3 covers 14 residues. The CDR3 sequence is CASSQVNWNTEAFF. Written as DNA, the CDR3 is TGTGCCAGCAGCCAAGTAAACTGGAACACTGAAGCTTTCTTT.

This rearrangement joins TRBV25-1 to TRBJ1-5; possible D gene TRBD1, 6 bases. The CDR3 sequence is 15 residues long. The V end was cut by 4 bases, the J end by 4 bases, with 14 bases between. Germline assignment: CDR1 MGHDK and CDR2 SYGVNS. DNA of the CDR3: TGTGCCAGCAGTGCCGATGACAGGCAGAATCAGCCCCAGCATTTT. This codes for CASSADDRQNQPQHF.

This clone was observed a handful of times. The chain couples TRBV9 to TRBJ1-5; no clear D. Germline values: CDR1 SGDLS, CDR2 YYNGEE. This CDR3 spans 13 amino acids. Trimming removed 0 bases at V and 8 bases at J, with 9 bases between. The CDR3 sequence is CASSVGGYEPQHF. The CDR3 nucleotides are TGTGCCAGCAGCGTAGGCGGGTATGAGCCCCAGCATTTT.

The CDR3 protein is CAWSRFSGTGDGEQYF. In DNA form, the CDR3 reads TGTGCCTGGAGCCGTTTTTCCGGGACAGGGGATGGCGAGCAGTACTTC. The chain recombines TRBV30 with TRBJ2-7; 10 positions agree with TRBD1. V was pared by 3 bases and J by 6 bases, with 14 bases of the junction left unmatched. CDR1 is GTSNPN, CDR2 SVGIG, per germline (reference sequence). The CDR3 is 16 amino acids. Using reference TRBV30 and TRBJ2-7 for the parts outside the CDR3, the full variable domain is SQTIHQWPATLVQPVGSPLSLECTVEGTSNPNLYWYRQAAGRGLQLLFYSVGIGQISSEVPQNLSASRPQDRQFILSSKKLLLSDSGFYLCAWSRFSGTGDGEQYFGPGTRLTVT.

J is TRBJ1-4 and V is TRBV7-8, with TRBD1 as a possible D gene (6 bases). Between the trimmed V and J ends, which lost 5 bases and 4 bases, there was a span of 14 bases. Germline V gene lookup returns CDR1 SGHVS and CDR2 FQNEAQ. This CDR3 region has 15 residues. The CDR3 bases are TGTGCCAGCAGCAAGGGGGGCCGGGATAATGAAAAACTGTTTTTT. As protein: CASSKGGRDNEKLFF. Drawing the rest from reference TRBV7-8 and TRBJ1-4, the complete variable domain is GAGVSQSPRYKVAKRGQDVALRCDPISGHVSLFWYQQALGQGPEFLTYFQNEAQLDKSGLPSDRFFAERPEGSVSTLKIQRTQQEDSAVYLCASSKGGRDNEKLFFGSGTQLSVL.

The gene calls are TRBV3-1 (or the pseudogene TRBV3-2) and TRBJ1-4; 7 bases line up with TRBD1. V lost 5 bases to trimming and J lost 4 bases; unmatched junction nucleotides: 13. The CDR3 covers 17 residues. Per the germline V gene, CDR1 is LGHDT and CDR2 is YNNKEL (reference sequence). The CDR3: CASSMGTGGQSNEKLFF. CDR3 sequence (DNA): TGTGCCAGCAGCATGGGAACCGGGGGACAGAGTAATGAAAAACTGTTTTTT.

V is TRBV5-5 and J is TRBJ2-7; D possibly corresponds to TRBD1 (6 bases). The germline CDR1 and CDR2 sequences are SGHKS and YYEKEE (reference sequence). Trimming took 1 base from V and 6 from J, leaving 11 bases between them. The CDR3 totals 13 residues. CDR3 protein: CASSLRVRGEQYF. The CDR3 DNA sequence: TGTGCCAGCAGCTTGCGGGTCAGGGGCGAGCAGTACTTC.

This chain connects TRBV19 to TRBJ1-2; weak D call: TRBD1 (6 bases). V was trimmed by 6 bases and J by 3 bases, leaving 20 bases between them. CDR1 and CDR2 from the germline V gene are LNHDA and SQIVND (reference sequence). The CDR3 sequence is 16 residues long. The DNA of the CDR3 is TGTGCCAGTAGCATTCGTGCGGGGGGCGACCACTATGGCTACACCTTC. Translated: CASSIRAGGDHYGYTF.

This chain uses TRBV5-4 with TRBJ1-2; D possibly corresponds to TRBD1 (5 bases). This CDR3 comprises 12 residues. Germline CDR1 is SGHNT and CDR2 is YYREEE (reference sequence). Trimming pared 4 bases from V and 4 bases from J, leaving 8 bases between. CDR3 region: CASSGGTYGYTF. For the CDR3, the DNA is TGTGCCAGCAGCGGGGGGACCTATGGCTACACCTTC.

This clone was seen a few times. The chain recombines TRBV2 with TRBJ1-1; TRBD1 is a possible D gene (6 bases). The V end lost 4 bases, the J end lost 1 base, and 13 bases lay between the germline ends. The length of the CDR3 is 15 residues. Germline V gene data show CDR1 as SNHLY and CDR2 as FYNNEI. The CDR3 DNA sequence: TGTGCCAGCAGTGTAGGGGGGCCTGGGAACACTGAAGCTTTCTTT. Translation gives CASSVGGPGNTEAFF.

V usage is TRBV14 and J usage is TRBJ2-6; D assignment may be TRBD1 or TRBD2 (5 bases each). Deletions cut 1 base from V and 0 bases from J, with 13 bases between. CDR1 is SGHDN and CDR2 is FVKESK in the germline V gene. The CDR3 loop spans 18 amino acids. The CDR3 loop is CASSQGGRTDSGANVLTF. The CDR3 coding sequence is TGTGCCAGCAGCCAAGGGGGACGGACGGACTCTGGGGCCAACGTCCTGACTTTC.

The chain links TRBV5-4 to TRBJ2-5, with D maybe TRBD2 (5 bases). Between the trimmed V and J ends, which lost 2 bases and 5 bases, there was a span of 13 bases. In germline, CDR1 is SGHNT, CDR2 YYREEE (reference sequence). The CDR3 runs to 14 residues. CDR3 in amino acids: CASSLPGSAETQYF. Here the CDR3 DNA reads TGTGCCAGCAGCTTACCGGGATCAGCGGAGACCCAGTACTTC.

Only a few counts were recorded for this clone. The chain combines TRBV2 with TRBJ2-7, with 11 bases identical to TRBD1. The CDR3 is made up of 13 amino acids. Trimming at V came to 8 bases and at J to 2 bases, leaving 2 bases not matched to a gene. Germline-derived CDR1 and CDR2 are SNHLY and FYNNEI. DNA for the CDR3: TGTGCCAGCTTGGGACAGGGGGCCTACGAGCAGTACTTC. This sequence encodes CASLGQGAYEQYF.